This TCR beta chain was captured by sequencing in a study of circulating CD8 cells and anti-PD-1 response in melanoma. Study details: Nivolumab was given intravenously at 3 mg/kg every 2 weeks. Response groups: complete/partial responders versus stable/progressive non-responders. General study points: Expanded sorted subsets were checked for tumor reactivity using peptides.

From live CD3+CD8+TCRalphabeta+ cells, four PD-1 and/or TIGIT subsets were sorted. The CDR3 is 13 residues long. Trimming cost V 6 bases and J 4 bases, with 12 bases left between them. Per germline, CDR1 LNHDA and CDR2 SQIVND (reference sequence). As to this clonotype: Its antigen is unknown. This may arise from a read error, as a much more abundant clone is one base away.

Each library started from roughly 15 ng of total RNA using the QIAseq Immune Repertoire TCR panel. One entry per CDR3 protein, called by TCRdb with MiXCR from the reads. The sample yields some 500 distinct CDR3 sequences, 9.5% to 12% seen once. Material: CD8+ T cells from PBMCs, obtained at baseline or after one month of anti-PD-1 therapy (not recorded which). This TCR came from a human donor with melanoma. The chain uses TRBV19 and TRBJ1-1; D might be TRBD1 (5 bases). The CDR3 is CASRNRGGTEAFF. DNA for the CDR3: TGTGCCAGTAGAAACCGGGGCGGCACTGAAGCTTTCTTT.